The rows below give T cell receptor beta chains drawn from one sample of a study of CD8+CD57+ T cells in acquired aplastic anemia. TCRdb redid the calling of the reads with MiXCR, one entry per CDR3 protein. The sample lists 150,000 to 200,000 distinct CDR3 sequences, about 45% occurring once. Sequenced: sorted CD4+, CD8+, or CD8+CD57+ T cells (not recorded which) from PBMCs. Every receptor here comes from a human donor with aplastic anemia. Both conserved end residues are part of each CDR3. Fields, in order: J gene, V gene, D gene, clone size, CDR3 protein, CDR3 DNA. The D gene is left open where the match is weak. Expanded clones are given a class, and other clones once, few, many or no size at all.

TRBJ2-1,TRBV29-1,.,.,CSGRDGGSHNEQFF,TGCAGCGGTCGGGACGGTGGCTCCCACAATGAGCAGTTCTTC
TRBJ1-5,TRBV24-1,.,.,CASSPTGTHSNQPQHF,TGTGCCAGCAGTCCTACCGGGACACATAGCAATCAGCCCCAGCATTTT
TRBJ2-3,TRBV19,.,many,CASSSPKNWDTQYF,TGTGCCAGTAGTAGCCCGAAAAATTGGGATACGCAGTATTTT
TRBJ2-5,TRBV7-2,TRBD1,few,CASSLLRTGSETQYF,TGTGCCAGCAGCTTATTAAGGACAGGGTCCGAGACCCAGTACTTC
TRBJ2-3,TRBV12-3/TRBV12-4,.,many,CASSLRETDTQYF,TGTGCCAGCAGTTTACGAGAAACAGATACGCAGTATTTT
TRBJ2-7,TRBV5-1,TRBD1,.,CASSARDRLGQGLYEQYF,TGCGCCAGCAGTGCTAGAGATCGGCTGGGACAGGGTTTATACGAGCAGTACTTC
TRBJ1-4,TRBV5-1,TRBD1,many,CASSLVGQGQADEKLFF,TGCGCCAGCAGCTTGGTGGGACAGGGGCAGGCGGATGAAAAACTGTTTTTT
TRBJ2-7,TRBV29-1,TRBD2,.,CSVAGGKDSREQYF,TGCAGCGTTGCGGGGGGGAAAGACAGCCGCGAGCAGTACTTC
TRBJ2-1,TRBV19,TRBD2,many,CASSIGGSNNEQFF,TGTGCCAGTAGTATCGGGGGGTCCAACAATGAGCAGTTCTTC
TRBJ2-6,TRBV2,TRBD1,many,CASSAIRQGRGANVLTF,TGTGCCAGCAGCGCCATTCGACAGGGAAGGGGGGCCAACGTCCTGACTTTC
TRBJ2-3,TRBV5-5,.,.,CASSLARDSTPRQYF,TGTGCCAGCAGCTTGGCCCGGGATTCCACCCCTCGCCAGTATTTT
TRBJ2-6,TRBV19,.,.,CASSGANVLTF,TGTGCCAGTAGTGGGGCCAACGTCCTGACTTTC
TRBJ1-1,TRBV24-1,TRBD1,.,CATSDSRQGTTFF,TGTGCCACCAGTGATAGCCGACAGGGGACAACTTTCTTT
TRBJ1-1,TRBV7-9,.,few,CAIRPGAYTEAFF,TGTGCCATCAGACCGGGGGCGTACACTGAAGCTTTCTTT
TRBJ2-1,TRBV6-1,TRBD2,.,CASSEASGGANEQFF,TGTGCCAGCAGTGAAGCTAGCGGGGGGGCCAATGAGCAGTTCTTC
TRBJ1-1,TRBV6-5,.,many,CASSYSQGGTEAFF,TGTGCCAGCAGTTACTCGCAGGGCGGGACTGAAGCTTTCTTT
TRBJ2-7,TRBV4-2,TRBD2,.,CASSPTDARIDRRGVLYEQYF,TGTGCCAGCAGCCCTACTGATGCTCGTATAGATCGTCGGGGGGTTCTCTACGAGCAGTACTTC